This T cell receptor beta chain stems from a study of blood T cell repertoires in COVID-19. Here immunoSEQ multiplex PCR was the method, and the copy in TCRdb shows in-frame clones only, minus some. The sample lists roughly 64,000 clones, over 75% occurring once. This CDR3 contains 16 residues. Germline CDR1 reads MRHNA; CDR2 reads SNTAGT. V was pared by 0 bases and J by 4 bases, with 13 bases between. The rearrangement uses TRBV6-4 and TRBJ2-1; maybe TRBD1 (6 bases). Sequencing was carried out using peripheral blood. The clonotype originates from a woman older than 75 with active COVID-19. The CDR3 sequence: CASSDSPTGAYNEQFF. CDR3 DNA sequence: TGTGCCAGCAGTGACTCTCCGACAGGAGCTTACAATGAGCAGTTCTTC.